This is a list of T cell receptor beta chains from one sample in a study of blood T cell repertoires in COVID-19. Measured with immunoSEQ multiplex PCR; TCRdb has only the in-frame clones, and not every one. The sample lists hundreds of thousands of clones, 80% to 90% occurring once. The sample comprised peripheral blood. These receptors all stem from a woman between 35 and 50 years old with active or convalescent COVID-19. CDR3s include the opening cysteine and the closing phenylalanine or tryptophan. D genes are given only for firm matches. Expanded clones get a size class; other rows say once, few or many, or leave the size out.

j_call,v_call,d_call,clone_size,cdr3_aa,cdr3_nt
TRBJ2-5,TRBV11-3,.,.,CASSLVWTAKETQYF,TGTGCCAGCAGCTTAGTATGGACAGCAAAAGAGACCCAGTACTTC
TRBJ2-7,TRBV25-1,.,.,CASSEWYTDSPYEQYF,TGTGCCAGCAGTGAATGGTACACCGACAGTCCCTACGAGCAGTACTTC
TRBJ1-4,TRBV6-5,TRBD1,few,CASRDRPYNEKLFF,TGTGCCAGCAGGGACAGGCCTTACAATGAAAAACTGTTTTTT
TRBJ2-3,TRBV7-9,TRBD2,.,CASSLGTSGDTQYF,TGTGCCAGCAGCTTAGGGACTAGCGGGGATACGCAGTATTTT
TRBJ1-2,TRBV7-9,TRBD1,.,CASSLAGTGERGYTF,TGTGCCAGCAGCTTAGCGGGGACAGGGGAGAGGGGCTACACCTTC
TRBJ2-1,TRBV7-3,TRBD2,.,CASSLTALAGVEQFF,TGTGCCAGCAGCTTAACGGCACTAGCGGGGGTTGAGCAGTTCTTC
TRBJ2-1,TRBV9,TRBD2,few,CASSAGTSVNEQFF,TGTGCCAGCAGCGCAGGGACTAGCGTGAATGAGCAGTTCTTC
TRBJ2-4,TRBV7-9,TRBD2,.,CASRGAGAFRGIQYF,TGTGCCAGCAGGGGAGCGGGAGCCTTTCGGGGCATTCAGTACTTC
TRBJ2-1,TRBV6-6,TRBD2,.,CASTSGGISSYNEQFF,TGTGCCAGCACCAGCGGGGGGATAAGCTCCTACAATGAGCAGTTCTTC
TRBJ1-3,TRBV28,.,.,CASREGESGPNTIYF,TGTGCCAGCAGGGAAGGAGAGTCCGGCCCGAACACCATATATTTT
TRBJ1-2,TRBV5-1,.,.,CASSYYGIRSYGYTF,TGCGCCAGCAGCTACTACGGGATACGGAGCTATGGCTACACCTTC
TRBJ1-2,TRBV27,TRBD1,.,CASSLLGTGIYGYTF,TGTGCCAGCAGTTTATTGGGGACAGGGATCTATGGCTACACCTTC
TRBJ1-5,TRBV19,.,.,CASSWAGVSNQPQHF,TGTGCCAGTAGTTGGGCAGGGGTAAGCAATCAGCCCCAGCATTTT
TRBJ1-2,TRBV5-4,TRBD1,.,CASSPETGGYYGYTF,TGTGCCAGCAGCCCTGAGACAGGGGGTTACTATGGCTACACCTTC
TRBJ2-7,TRBV19,TRBD1,.,CASRRGQGVHEQYF,TGTGCCAGCCGCCGGGGACAGGGGGTCCACGAGCAGTACTTC
TRBJ1-1,TRBV5-1,.,.,CASSFTVNTEAFF,TGCGCCAGCAGCTTTACGGTGAACACTGAAGCTTTCTTT
TRBJ2-5,TRBV7-9,TRBD1,.,CASSKTGSQETQYF,TGTGCCAGCAGCAAGACAGGGTCCCAAGAGACCCAGTACTTC
TRBJ1-2,TRBV5-5,.,.,CASSHAFGYTF,TGTGCCAGCAGCCATGCGTTCGGCTACACCTTC
TRBJ2-7,TRBV4-1,.,.,CASSPQGSSYEQYF,TGCGCCAGCAGCCCGCAGGGTTCCTCCTACGAGCAGTACTTC
TRBJ1-1,TRBV2,.,.,CARQSREGDTEAFF,TGTGCCAGACAATCCAGGGAGGGAGACACTGAAGCTTTCTTT
TRBJ2-7,TRBV7-6,TRBD1,.,CASSREVGQPYEQYF,TGTGCCAGCAGCCGGGAAGTGGGACAGCCCTACGAGCAGTACTTC
TRBJ2-3,TRBV6-2/TRBV6-3,.,.,CASSPRQSPSTDTQYF,TGTGCCAGCAGCCCTCGACAGTCTCCCAGCACAGATACGCAGTATTTT
TRBJ2-1,TRBV19,.,once,CASISGGGWNEQFF,TGTGCCAGTATCTCGGGGGGCGGGTGGAATGAGCAGTTCTTC
TRBJ2-7,TRBV5-1,TRBD2,.,CASSLEGLAGGGYEQYF,TGCGCCAGCAGCTTGGAAGGACTAGCGGGAGGCGGGTACGAGCAGTACTTC
TRBJ2-7,TRBV27,.,.,CASSLGQGFYEQYF,TGTGCCAGCAGTTTAGGGCAGGGTTTCTACGAGCAGTACTTC
TRBJ2-3,TRBV7-2,.,.,CASSLIGVRYF,TGTGCCAGCAGCTTAATCGGGGTCCGGTATTTT
TRBJ2-5,TRBV4-2,TRBD1,.,CASSQEGQGWETQYF,TGTGCCAGCAGCCAAGAGGGACAGGGGTGGGAGACCCAGTACTTC
TRBJ1-3,TRBV4-3,.,.,CASSPEGGNTIYF,TGCGCCAGCAGTCCCGAGGGTGGAAACACCATATATTTT
TRBJ1-1,TRBV19,.,few,CASMPPLRGEAFF,TGTGCCAGCATGCCCCCTCTTAGGGGAGAAGCTTTCTTT
TRBJ2-1,TRBV29-1,.,once,CSVVWQRYNEQFF,TGCAGCGTTGTCTGGCAGAGGTACAATGAGCAGTTCTTC
TRBJ1-3,TRBV6-5,.,.,CASRRAGEYTIYF,TGTGCCAGCAGGCGGGCAGGGGAGTACACCATATATTTT